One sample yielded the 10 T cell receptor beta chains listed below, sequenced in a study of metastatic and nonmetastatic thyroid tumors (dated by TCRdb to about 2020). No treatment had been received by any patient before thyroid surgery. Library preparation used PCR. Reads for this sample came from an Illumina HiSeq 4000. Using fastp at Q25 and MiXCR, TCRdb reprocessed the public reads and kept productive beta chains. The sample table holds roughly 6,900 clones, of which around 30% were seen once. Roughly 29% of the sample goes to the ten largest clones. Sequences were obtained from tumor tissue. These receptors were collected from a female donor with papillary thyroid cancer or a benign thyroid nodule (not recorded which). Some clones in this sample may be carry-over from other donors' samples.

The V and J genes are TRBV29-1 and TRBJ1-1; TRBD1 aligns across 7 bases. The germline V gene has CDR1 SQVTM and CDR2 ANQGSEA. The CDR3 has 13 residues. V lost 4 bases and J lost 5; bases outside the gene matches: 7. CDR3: CSVVRQGGTEAFF. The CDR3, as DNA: TGCAGCGTTGTACGACAGGGTGGTACTGAAGCTTTCTTT. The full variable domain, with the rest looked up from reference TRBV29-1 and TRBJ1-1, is SAVISQKPSRDICQRGTSLTIQCQVDSQVTMMFWYRQQPGQSLTLIATANQGSEATYESGFVIDKFPISRPNLTFSTLTVSNMSPEDSSIYLCSVVRQGGTEAFFGQGTRLTVV.

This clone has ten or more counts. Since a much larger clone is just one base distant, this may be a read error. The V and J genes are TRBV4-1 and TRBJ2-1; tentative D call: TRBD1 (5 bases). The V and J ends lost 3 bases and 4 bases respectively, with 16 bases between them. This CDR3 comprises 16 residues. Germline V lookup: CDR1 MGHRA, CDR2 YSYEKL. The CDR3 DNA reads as TGCGCCAGCAGCCAGGCAACAGGCCTGTGGTACAATGAGCAGTTCTTC. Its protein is CASSQATGLWYNEQFF.

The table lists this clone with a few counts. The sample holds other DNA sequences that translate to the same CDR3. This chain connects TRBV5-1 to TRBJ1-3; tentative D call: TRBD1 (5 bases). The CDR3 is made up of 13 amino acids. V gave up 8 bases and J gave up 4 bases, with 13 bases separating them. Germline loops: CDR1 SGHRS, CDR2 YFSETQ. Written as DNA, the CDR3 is TGCGCCAGTACCACGGGGCCCGGAAACACCATATATTTT. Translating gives CASTTGPGNTIYF. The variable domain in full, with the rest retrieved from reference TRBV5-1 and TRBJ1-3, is KAGVTQTPRYLIKTRGQQVTLSCSPISGHRSVSWYQQTPGQGLQFLFEYFSETQRNKGNFPGRFSGRQFSNSRSEMNVSTLELGDSALYLCASTTGPGNTIYFGEGSWLTVV.

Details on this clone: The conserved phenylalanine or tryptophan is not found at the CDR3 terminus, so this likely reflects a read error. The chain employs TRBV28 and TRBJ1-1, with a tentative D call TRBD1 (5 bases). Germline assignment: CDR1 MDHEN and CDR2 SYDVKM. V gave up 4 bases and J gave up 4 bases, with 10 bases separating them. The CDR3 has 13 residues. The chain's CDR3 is CASSSPQVTEAFK. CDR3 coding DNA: TGTGCCAGCAGTTCCCCACAGGTCACTGAAGCTTTCAAA.

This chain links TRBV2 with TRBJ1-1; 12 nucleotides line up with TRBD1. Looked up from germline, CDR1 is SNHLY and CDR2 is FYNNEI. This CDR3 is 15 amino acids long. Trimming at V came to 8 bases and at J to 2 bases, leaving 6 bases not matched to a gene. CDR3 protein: CASYGTGGQNTEAFF. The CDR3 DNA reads TGTGCCAGCTATGGGACAGGGGGCCAAAACACTGAAGCTTTCTTT.

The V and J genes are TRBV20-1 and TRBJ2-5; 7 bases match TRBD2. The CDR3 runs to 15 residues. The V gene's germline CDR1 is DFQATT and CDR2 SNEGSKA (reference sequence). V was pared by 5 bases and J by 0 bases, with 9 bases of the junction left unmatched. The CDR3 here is CSACWGGEYQETQYF. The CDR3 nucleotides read TGCAGTGCTTGTTGGGGGGGAGAGTACCAAGAGACCCAGTACTTC.

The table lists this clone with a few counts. CDR3 nucleotide sequence: TGTGCCATCAGTGAGGGGACAGGGGGCCTTTATGGCTACACCTTC. Translation: CAISEGTGGLYGYTF. The rearrangement joins TRBV10-3 to TRBJ1-2, with TRBD1 identical over 12 bases. Germline values: CDR1 ENHRY, CDR2 SYGVKD. J lost 5 bases, V lost 2 bases, and 3 bases had no gene match. The CDR3 has 15 amino acids.

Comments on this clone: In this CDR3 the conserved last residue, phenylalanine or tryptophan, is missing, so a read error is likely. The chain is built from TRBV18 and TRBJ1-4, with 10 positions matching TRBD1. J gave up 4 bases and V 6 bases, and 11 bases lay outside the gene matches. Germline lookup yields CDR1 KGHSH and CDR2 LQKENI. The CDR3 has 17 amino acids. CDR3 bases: TGTGCCAGCTCGCAAAACGCCGGGACAGGGGATAATGAAAAACTGTTTCTT. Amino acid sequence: CASSQNAGTGDNEKLFL.

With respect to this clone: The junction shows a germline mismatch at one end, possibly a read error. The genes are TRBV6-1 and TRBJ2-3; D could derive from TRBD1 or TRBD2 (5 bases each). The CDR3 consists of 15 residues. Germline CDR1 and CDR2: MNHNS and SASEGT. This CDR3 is CVSRVRDRSTDTQYF. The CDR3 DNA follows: TGTGTCAGCAGGGTTCGGGACCGGAGCACAGATACGCAGTATTTT.

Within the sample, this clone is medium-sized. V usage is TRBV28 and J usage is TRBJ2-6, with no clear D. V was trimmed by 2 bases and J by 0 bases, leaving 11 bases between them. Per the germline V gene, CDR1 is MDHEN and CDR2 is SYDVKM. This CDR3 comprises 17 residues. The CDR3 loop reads CASSLIPDHSGANVLTF. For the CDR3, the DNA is TGTGCCAGCAGTTTAATCCCAGATCACTCTGGGGCCAACGTCCTGACTTTC.